The source of this T cell receptor beta chain is a study of control samples from healthy donors and cancer patients. This clone has only one observation. Produced via immunoSEQ multiplex PCR; TCRdb's table is partial and in-frame only. The data hold about 78,000 clones, with about 88% observed a single time. Material: blood. This clonotype was obtained from an older woman in good health.

The CDR3 sequence is CSVLRGTEAFF. The CDR3 coding sequence is TGCAGCGTGCTCAGGGGGACTGAAGCTTTCTTT. V usage is TRBV29-1 and J usage is TRBJ1-1; 7 bases are shared with TRBD1. The germline V gene encodes CDR1 SQVTM and CDR2 ANQGSEA. J lost 5 bases, V lost 6 bases, and 3 bases had no gene match. The CDR3 loop spans 11 amino acids. The full variable domain, rest sourced from reference TRBV29-1 and TRBJ1-1, is SAVISQKPSRDICQRGTSLTIQCQVDSQVTMMFWYRQQPGQSLTLIATANQGSEATYESGFVIDKFPISRPNLTFSTLTVSNMSPEDSSIYLCSVLRGTEAFFGQGTRLTVV.